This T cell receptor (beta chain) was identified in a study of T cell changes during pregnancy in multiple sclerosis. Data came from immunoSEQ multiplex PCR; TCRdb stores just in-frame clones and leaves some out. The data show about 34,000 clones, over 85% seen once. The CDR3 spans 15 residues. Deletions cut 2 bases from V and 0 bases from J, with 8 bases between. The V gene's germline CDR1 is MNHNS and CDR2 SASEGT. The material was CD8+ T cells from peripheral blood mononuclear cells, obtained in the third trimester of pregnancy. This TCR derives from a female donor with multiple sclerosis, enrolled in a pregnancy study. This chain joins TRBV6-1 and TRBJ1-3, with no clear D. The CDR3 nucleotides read TGTGCCAGCAGTGAATGGGCAGGCTCTGGAAACACCATATATTTT. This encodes CASSEWAGSGNTIYF.